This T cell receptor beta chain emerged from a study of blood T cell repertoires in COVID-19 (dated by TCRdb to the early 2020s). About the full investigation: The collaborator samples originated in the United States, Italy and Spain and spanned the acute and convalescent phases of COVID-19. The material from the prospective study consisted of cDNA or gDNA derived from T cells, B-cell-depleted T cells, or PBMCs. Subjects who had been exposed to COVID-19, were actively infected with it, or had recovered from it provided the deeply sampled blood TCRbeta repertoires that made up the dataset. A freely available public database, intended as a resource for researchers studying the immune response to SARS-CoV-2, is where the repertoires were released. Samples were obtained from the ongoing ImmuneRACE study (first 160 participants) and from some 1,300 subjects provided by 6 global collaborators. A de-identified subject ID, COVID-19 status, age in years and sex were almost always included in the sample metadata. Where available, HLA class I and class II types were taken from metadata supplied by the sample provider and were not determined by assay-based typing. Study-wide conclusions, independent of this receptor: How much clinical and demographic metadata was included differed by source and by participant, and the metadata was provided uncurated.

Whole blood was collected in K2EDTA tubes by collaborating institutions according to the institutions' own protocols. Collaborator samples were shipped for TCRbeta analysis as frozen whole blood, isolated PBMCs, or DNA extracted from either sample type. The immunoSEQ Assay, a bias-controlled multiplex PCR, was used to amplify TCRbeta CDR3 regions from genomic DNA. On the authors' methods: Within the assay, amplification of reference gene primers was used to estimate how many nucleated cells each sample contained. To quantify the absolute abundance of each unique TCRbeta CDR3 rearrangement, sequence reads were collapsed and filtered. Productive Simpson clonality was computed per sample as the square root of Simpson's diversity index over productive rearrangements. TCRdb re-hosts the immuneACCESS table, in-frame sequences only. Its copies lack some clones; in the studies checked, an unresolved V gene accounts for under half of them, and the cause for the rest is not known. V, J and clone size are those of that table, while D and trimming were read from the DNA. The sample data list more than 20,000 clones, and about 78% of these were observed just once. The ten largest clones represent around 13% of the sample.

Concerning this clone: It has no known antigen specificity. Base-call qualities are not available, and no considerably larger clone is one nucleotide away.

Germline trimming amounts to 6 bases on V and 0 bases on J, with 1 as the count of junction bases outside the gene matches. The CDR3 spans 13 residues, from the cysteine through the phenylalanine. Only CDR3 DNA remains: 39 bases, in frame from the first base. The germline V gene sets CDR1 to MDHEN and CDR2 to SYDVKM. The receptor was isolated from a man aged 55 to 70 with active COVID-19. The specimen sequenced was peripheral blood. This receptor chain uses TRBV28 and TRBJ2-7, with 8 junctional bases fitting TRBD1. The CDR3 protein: CASRDRVSYEQYF. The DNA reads TGTGCCAGCAGGGACAGGGTCTCCTACGAGCAGTACTTC. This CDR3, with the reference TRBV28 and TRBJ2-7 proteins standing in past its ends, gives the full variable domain DVKVTQSSRYLVKRTGEKVFLECVQDMDHENMFWYRQDPGLGLRLIYFSYDVKMKEKGDIPEGYSVSREKKERFSLILESASTNQTSMYLCASRDRVSYEQYFGPGTRLTVT.